Below are 4 T cell receptor beta chains sequenced from a single sample in a study of monozygotic twins with inflammatory bowel disease (dated by TCRdb to about 2019). Library generation was performed with 5' RACE. The sequencing machine was an Illumina HiSeq 2500. The reads underwent TCRdb reprocessing, giving one record for each CDR3 protein sequence and no DNA. This sample's table contains approximately 160,000 distinct CDR3 sequences. Of the sample, 6% to 9.5% falls within the top ten clones. Sequences were obtained from blood. Receptors were obtained from a human donor with ulcerative colitis or Crohn's disease, or a healthy co-twin of an affected twin (not recorded which).

The chain recombines TRBV12-3 or TRBV12-4 with TRBJ1-1. This CDR3 is built from 14 residues. The CDR3 spells CASRSGVMNTEAFF.

The V call is TRBV7-3, the J call TRBJ2-1; TCRdb returns TRBD2, unconfirmable since there is no DNA. The CDR3 loop spans 17 amino acids. Per germline, CDR1 SGHTA and CDR2 FQGTGA. The chain's CDR3 is CASSRGIAGQPYNEQFF.

CDR3 loop: CAWSGEGAGANVLTF. The J gene is TRBJ2-6, the V gene TRBV30; the TCRdb call, TRBD1, lacks DNA for checking. CDR3 length: 15 residues. Germline V gene lookup returns CDR1 GTSNPN and CDR2 SVGIG (reference sequence).

The chain recombines TRBV20-1 with TRBJ2-4; the TCRdb call, TRBD2, lacks DNA for checking. CDR1 and CDR2 (germline): DFQATT, SNEGSKA (reference sequence). CDR3 length: 11 amino acids. CDR3 amino acids: CSANLLPIQYF.